The T cell receptor beta chain under discussion was sequenced for a study of blood T cell repertoires in COVID-19. TCRdb's table, derived via immunoSEQ multiplex PCR, lists solely in-frame clones and lacks some. The sample holds approximately 350,000 clones, more than 75% seen once. This TCR derives from a woman aged 25 to 39 who had recovered from COVID-19. Sequencing was performed on PBMCs or T cells enriched from blood (not recorded which).

The CDR3 coding sequence is TGTGCCAGCAGCCAGACAGGGGCTAACTATGGCTACACCTTC. Amino acids: CASSQTGANYGYTF. The genes are TRBV5-5 and TRBJ1-2, with 8 bases identical to TRBD1. CDR1 and CDR2 (germline): SGHKS, YYEKEE (reference sequence). Germline trimming cut 4 bases from V and 0 bases from J; bases unmatched to any gene: 2. There are 14 residues in the CDR3. The entire variable domain, with the rest obtained from reference TRBV5-5 and TRBJ1-2, is as follows: DAGVTQSPTHLIKTRGQQVTLRCSPISGHKSVSWYQQVLGQGPQFIFQYYEKEERGRGNFPDRFSARQFPNYSSELNVNALLLGDSALYLCASSQTGANYGYTFGSGTRLTVV.